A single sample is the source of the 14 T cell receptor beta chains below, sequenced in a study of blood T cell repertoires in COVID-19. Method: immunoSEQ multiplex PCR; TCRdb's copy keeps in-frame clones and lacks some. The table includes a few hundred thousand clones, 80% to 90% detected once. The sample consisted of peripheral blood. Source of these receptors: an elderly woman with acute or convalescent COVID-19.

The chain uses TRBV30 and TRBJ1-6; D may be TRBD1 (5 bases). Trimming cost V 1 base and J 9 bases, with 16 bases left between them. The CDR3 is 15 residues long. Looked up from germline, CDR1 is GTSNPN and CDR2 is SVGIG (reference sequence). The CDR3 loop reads CAWSGGAGIGSPLHF. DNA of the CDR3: TGTGCCTGGAGTGGTGGTGCAGGGATAGGTTCACCCCTCCACTTT. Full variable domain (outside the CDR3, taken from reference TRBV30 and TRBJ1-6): SQTIHQWPATLVQPVGSPLSLECTVEGTSNPNLYWYRQAAGRGLQLLFYSVGIGQISSEVPQNLSASRPQDRQFILSSKKLLLSDSGFYLCAWSGGAGIGSPLHFGNGTRLTVT.

CDR3 coding DNA: TGTGCCAGCAGGACAGGACCGAATTCACCCCTCCACTTT. As protein: CASRTGPNSPLHF. The chain joins TRBV7-2 to TRBJ1-6; a weak D match, TRBD1 (6 bases). Deletions cut 6 bases from V and 7 bases from J, with 10 bases between. Germline CDR1 is SGHTA and CDR2 is FQGNSA. The CDR3 is 13 residues long. Combining the CDR3 with reference TRBV7-2 and TRBJ1-6 gives the whole variable domain GAGVSQSPSNKVTEKGKDVELRCDPISGHTALYWYRQSLGQGLEFLIYFQGNSAPDKSGLPSDRFSAERTGGSVSTLTIQRTQQEDSAVYLCASRTGPNSPLHFGNGTRLTVT.

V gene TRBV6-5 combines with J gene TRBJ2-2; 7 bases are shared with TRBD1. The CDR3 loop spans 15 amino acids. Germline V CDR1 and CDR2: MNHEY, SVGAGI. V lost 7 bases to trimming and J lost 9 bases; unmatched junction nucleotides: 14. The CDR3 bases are TGTGCCAGCAACGACCGAACAGGGGCGGACAGGGAGCTGTTTTTT. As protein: CASNDRTGADRELFF.

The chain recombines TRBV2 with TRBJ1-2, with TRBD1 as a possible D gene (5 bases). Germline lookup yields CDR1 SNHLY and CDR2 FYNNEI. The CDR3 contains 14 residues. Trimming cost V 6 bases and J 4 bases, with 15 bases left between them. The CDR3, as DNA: TGTGCCAGCAGCAACCTCAGGGAAGGCTATGGCTACACCTTC. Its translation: CASSNLREGYGYTF.

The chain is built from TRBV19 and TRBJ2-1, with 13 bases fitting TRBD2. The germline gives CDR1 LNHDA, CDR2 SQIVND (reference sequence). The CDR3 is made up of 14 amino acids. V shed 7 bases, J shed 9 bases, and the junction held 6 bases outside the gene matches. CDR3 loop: CASKGTSGNREQFF. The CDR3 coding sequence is TGTGCCAGTAAGGGGACTAGCGGGAACCGTGAGCAGTTCTTC.

CDR3 loop: CASSSGTSSSTDTQYF. In DNA form, the CDR3 reads TGCGCCAGCAGCTCAGGGACTTCGTCTAGCACAGATACGCAGTATTTT. The chain is built from TRBV5-1 and TRBJ2-3, with D possibly matching TRBD2 (6 bases). The CDR3 is 16 residues long. Germline lookup yields CDR1 SGHRS and CDR2 YFSETQ. The V end lost 3 bases, the J end lost 0 bases, and 14 bases lay between the germline ends.

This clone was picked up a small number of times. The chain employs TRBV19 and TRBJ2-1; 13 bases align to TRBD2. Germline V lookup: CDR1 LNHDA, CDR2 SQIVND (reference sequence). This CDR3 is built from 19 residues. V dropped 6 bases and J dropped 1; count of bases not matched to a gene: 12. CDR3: CASRAQGQLAGGSYNEQFF. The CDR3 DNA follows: TGTGCCAGTAGGGCACAGGGGCAACTAGCGGGAGGGTCCTACAATGAGCAGTTCTTC.

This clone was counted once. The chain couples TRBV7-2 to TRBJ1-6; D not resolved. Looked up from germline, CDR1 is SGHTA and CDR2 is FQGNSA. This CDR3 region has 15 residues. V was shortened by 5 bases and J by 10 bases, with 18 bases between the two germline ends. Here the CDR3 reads CASSPNGLYGSPLHF. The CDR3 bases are TGTGCCAGCAGCCCCAATGGGTTGTACGGGTCACCCCTCCACTTT. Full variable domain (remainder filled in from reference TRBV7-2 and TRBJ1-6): GAGVSQSPSNKVTEKGKDVELRCDPISGHTALYWYRQSLGQGLEFLIYFQGNSAPDKSGLPSDRFSAERTGGSVSTLTIQRTQQEDSAVYLCASSPNGLYGSPLHFGNGTRLTVT.

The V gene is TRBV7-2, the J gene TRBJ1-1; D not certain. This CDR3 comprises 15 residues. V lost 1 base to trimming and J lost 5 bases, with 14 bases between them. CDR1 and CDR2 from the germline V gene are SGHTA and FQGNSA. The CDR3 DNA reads TGTGCCAGCAGCTTAGTCAGGATGAGTGATACTGAAGCTTTCTTT. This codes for CASSLVRMSDTEAFF.

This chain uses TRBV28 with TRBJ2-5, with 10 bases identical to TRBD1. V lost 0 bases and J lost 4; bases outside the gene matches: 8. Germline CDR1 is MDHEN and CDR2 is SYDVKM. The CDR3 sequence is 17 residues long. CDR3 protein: CASSLWGDRGDRETQYF. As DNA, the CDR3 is TGTGCCAGCAGTTTATGGGGGGACAGGGGTGATCGAGAGACCCAGTACTTC.

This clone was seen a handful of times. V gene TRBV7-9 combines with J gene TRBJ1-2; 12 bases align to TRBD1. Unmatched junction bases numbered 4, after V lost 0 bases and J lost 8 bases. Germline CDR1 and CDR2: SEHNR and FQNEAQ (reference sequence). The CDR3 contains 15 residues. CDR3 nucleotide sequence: TGTGCCAGCAGCTTAGCGACCGGGACAGGGGGCGGCTACACCTTC. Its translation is CASSLATGTGGGYTF.

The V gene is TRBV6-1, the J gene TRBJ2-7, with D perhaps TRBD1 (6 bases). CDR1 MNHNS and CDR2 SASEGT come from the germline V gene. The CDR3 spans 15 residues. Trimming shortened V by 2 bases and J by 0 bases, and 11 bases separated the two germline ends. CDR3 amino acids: CASSELTGSSYEQYF. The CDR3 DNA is TGTGCCAGCAGTGAATTGACAGGCTCCTCCTACGAGCAGTACTTC.

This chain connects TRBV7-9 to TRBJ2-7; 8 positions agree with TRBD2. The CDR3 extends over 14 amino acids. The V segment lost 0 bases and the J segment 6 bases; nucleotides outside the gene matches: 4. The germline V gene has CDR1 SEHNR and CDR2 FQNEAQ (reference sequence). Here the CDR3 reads CASSLAMSGSEQYF. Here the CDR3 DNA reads TGTGCCAGCAGCTTAGCCATGAGCGGGAGCGAGCAGTACTTC.

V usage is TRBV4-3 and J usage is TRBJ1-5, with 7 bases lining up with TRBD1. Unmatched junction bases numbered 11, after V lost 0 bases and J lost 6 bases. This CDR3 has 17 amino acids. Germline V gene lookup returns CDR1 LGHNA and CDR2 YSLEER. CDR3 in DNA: TGCGCCAGCAGCCAAGACCCCGTAGGGGGCAACTTTCAGCCCCAGCATTTT. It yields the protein CASSQDPVGGNFQPQHF.